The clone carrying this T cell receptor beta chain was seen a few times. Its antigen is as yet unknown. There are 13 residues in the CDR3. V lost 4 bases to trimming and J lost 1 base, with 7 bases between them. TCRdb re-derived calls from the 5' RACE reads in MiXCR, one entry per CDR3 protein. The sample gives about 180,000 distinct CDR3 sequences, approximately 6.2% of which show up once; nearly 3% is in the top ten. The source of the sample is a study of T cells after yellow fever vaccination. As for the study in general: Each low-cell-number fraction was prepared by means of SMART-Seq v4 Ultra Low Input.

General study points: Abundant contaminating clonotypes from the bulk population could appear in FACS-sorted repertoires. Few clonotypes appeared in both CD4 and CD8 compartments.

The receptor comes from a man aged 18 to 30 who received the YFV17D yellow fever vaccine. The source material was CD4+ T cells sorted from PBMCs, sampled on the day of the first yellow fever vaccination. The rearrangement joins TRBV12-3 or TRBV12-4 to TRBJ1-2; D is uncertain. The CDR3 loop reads CASSSQVNYGYTF. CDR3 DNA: TGTGCCAGCAGTTCGCAGGTTAACTATGGCTACACCTTC.